The clone carrying this T cell receptor beta chain was recorded many times. Its antigen is not identified. This CDR3 comprises 13 residues. Trimming took 5 bases from V and 2 from J, leaving 9 bases between them. This record comes from a study of CD8 T cells in ankylosing spondylitis. Study outcomes and limitations: Earlier studies detected some motif variants in reactive arthritis synovial fluid and blood.

Preparation of TCR beta libraries was done by quantitative 5'-RACE with molecular barcodes. TCRdb re-analysed the 5' RACE reads in MiXCR, keeping a single row per CDR3 protein. The sample lists some 200,000 distinct CDR3 sequences; about 13% were seen once. Material for sequencing was blood, either unsorted or a sorted T cell fraction (not recorded which). The genes are TRBV12-3 or TRBV12-4 and TRBJ2-5; no firm D call. The clonotype was recovered from a male donor with ankylosing spondylitis or in good health (not recorded which). The CDR3 protein is CASSQTEQETQYF. As DNA, the CDR3 is TGTGCCAGCAGTCAAACAGAACAAGAGACCCAGTACTTC.